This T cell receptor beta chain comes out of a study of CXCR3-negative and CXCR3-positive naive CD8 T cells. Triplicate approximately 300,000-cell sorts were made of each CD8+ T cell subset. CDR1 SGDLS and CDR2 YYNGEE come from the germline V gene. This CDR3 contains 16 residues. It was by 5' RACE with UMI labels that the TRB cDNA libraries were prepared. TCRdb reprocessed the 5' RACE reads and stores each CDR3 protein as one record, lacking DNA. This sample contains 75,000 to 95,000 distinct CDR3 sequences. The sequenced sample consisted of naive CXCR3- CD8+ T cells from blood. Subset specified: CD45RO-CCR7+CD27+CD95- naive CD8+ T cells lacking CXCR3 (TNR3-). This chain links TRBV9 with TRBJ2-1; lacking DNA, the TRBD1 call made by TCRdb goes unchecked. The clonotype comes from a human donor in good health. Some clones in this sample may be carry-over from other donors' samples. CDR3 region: CASSVGGSVSYNEQFF.